This TCR beta chain was sequenced during a study of T cell repertoires in cytomegalovirus infection. TCRdb redid the calling of the reads with MiXCR, one entry per CDR3 protein. The sample lists 650,000 to 900,000 distinct CDR3 sequences; 32% were seen once. In the case of this clonotype: Its antigen is unidentified.

V lost 1 base and J lost 4; bases outside the gene matches: 6. Germline loops: CDR1 LNHDA, CDR2 SQIVND (reference sequence). The CDR3 loop spans 15 amino acids. Overall study findings and caveats: The ex vivo response was dominated by HLA-C-restricted CMV-specific TCR beta clonotypes.

The sample was cultured CD8+ T cells from PBMCs, taken from culture after CMV antigen stimulation. The receptor's source is a human donor in good health (CMV status not recorded). Some clones in this sample may be carry-over from other donors' samples. V and J are TRBV19 and TRBJ1-2, with 7 bases fitting TRBD1. CDR3 DNA sequence: TGTGCCAGTAGTATAGGGGGACAGCCTCTCTATGGCTACACCTTC. Its translation: CASSIGGQPLYGYTF.